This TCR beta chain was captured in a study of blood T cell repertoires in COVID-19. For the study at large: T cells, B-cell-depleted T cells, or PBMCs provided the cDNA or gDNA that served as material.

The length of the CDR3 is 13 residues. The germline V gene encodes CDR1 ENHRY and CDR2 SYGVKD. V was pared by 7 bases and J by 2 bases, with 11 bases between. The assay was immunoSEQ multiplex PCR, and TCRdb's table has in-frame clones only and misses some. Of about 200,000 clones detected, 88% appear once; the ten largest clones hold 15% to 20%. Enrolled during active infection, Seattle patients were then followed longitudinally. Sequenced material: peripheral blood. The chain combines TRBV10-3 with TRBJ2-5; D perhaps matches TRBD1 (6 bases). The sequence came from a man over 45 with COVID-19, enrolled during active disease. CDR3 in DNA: TGTGCCATCAAGAGACAGGAGCAAGAGACCCAGTACTTC. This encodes CAIKRQEQETQYF.